This T cell receptor (beta chain) stems from a study of CD8 T cells in Susac syndrome. The wider study: Among sequenced Susac syndrome patients, roughly 6 had active disease and roughly eight were in remission. Study results and limitations: The total CD8+ repertoires yielded sixteen Susac-specific public clones and the CD8+ TEMRA repertoires yielded 5 or 6.

An input of roughly 0.5 to 1 ug of RNA was subjected to reverse transcription using random hexamers. Amplification of TCR beta CDR3 across 54 Vbeta and 13 Jbeta was performed with immunoSEQ multiplex PCR. TCRdb fed the immunoSEQ multiplex PCR reads into MiXCR, producing one record per CDR3 protein. This table has 75,000 to 80,000 distinct CDR3 sequences, around 94% appearing once. Trimming cost V 0 bases and J 5 bases, with 19 bases left between them. CDR1 and CDR2 (germline): DFQATT, SNEGSKA (reference sequence). The CDR3 covers 16 residues. To note about this clonotype: The antigen remains unidentified.

The V and J genes are TRBV20-1 and TRBJ2-5; either TRBD1 or TRBD2 may supply D (5 bases each). The sample comprised CD8+ T cells from PBMCs. The receptor was derived from a human donor with Susac syndrome. This CDR3 reads CSARDPNLGDWETQYF. The DNA for the CDR3 is TGCAGTGCTAGAGACCCTAATCTGGGGGATTGGGAGACCCAGTACTTC.